Listed below are T cell receptor beta chains from one sample, sequenced in a study of shared clonotypes between healthy human individuals. Produced via immunoSEQ multiplex PCR; TCRdb's table is partial and in-frame only. This table has approximately 530,000 clones, around 95% appearing once. The sample was naive CD4+ T cells sorted from blood. These receptors all come from a woman in her 30s in good health. The CDR3 runs from the conserved cysteine through the conserved F or W. Each record gives: CDR3 DNA, CDR3 protein, J gene, V gene, D gene, clone size, CDR3 length. A D gene is named only where the DNA matches it firmly. Some rows mark clone size as missing; the rest say once, few, many or name a class of expanded clone.

TGCGCCAGCAGCCACGCGCTCCTTACCAAAAACATTCAGTACTTC | CASSHALLTKNIQYF | TRBJ2-4 | TRBV4-1 | . | once | 15
TGTGCCGTATACAGGGGGGACACTGAAGCTTTCTTT | CAVYRGDTEAFF | TRBJ1-1 | TRBV6-6 | TRBD1 | . | 12
TGTGCCAGCAGTCCGACTAGCGGCCTCTACGAGCAGTACTTC | CASSPTSGLYEQYF | TRBJ2-7 | TRBV28 | TRBD2 | . | 14
TGTGCCAGCAGCCAGGTGTCCGATGAGCAGTTCTTC | CASSQVSDEQFF | TRBJ2-1 | TRBV5-6 | . | . | 12
TGTGCCAGCAGTCAGACCTACGAGCAGTACTTC | CASSQTYEQYF | TRBJ2-7 | TRBV6-1 | . | . | 11
TGTGCCAGCAGCGTACCGTCCACAGGCATCTATGGCTACACCTTC | CASSVPSTGIYGYTF | TRBJ1-2 | TRBV5-4 | . | . | 15
TGTGCCAGCAGCATCGACAGGGCCAACGTCCTGACTTTC | CASSIDRANVLTF | TRBJ2-6 | TRBV28 | . | once | 13
TGTGCCAGCAGTTCCCCATCCAAGGGTTACGAGCAGTACTTC | CASSSPSKGYEQYF | TRBJ2-7 | TRBV27 | . | . | 14
TGTGCCAGCAGTCTAAGAGGGTACGAGCAGTACTTC | CASSLRGYEQYF | TRBJ2-7 | TRBV7-2 | . | once | 12
TGTGCCAGTAGTATGGAGCCGGACGAAGCTTTCTTT | CASSMEPDEAFF | TRBJ1-1 | TRBV19 | . | . | 12
TGTGCCAGCAGTCCCCATAGCCCCGCAGGGGAGACTAGCGGGAGCAGAGAGACCCAGTACTTC | CASSPHSPAGETSGSRETQYF | TRBJ2-5 | TRBV28 | TRBD2 | . | 21
TGTGCCAGCAGCCCGAATACGAGACAGGGAATCGTCCTGACTTTC | CASSPNTRQGIVLTF | TRBJ2-6 | TRBV5-4 | TRBD1 | . | 15
TGTGCCAGCAGCTGGGACGGAAATCAGCCCCAGCATTTT | CASSWDGNQPQHF | TRBJ1-5 | TRBV6-4 | . | . | 13
TGTGCCAGCACGGGACAGGGAGGGGGGACTGAAGCTTTCTTT | CASTGQGGGTEAFF | TRBJ1-1 | TRBV2 | TRBD1 | . | 14
TGTGCCAGCAGTTTTGGGACTAGCGGGACCTACGAGCAGTACTTC | CASSFGTSGTYEQYF | TRBJ2-7 | TRBV27 | TRBD2 | . | 15
TGTGCCAGCAGTTCAGGACTAGCGGGAGTTATCGATGAGCAGTTCTTC | CASSSGLAGVIDEQFF | TRBJ2-1 | TRBV27 | TRBD2 | . | 16
TGTGCCAGCAGCTTAGGCCCCAGGGCCTCTGGAAACACCATATATTTT | CASSLGPRASGNTIYF | TRBJ1-3 | TRBV7-2 | . | . | 16
TGTGCCAGCAGTGAGGGGACTAGCGGACAAGAGACCCAGTACTTC | CASSEGTSGQETQYF | TRBJ2-5 | TRBV6-4 | TRBD2 | . | 15
TGTGCCAGCTCACCACCGACCCTTGGGCTGTCCCAAGACTTC | CASSPPTLGLSQDF | TRBJ2-7 | TRBV18 | . | . | 14
TGTGCCACCAGGTCTAGCGGGAACTCCTACGAGCAGTACTTC | CATRSSGNSYEQYF | TRBJ2-7 | TRBV15 | TRBD2 | . | 14
TGTGCCAGCAGCACCCCGGGACACTCTAACTATGGCTACACCTTC | CASSTPGHSNYGYTF | TRBJ1-2 | TRBV7-9 | . | . | 15
TGCAGTGTGCTCGGGAGGGCCTTTTACAATGAGCAGTTCTTC | CSVLGRAFYNEQFF | TRBJ2-1 | TRBV29-1 | TRBD2 | . | 14
TGTGCCTGGAGTAGACAGGGGCTGGCGAACACTGAAGCTTTCTTT | CAWSRQGLANTEAFF | TRBJ1-1 | TRBV30 | TRBD1 | . | 15
TGTGCCACCAGCAGAGAGGCAGACAGAAACTATGGCTACACCTTC | CATSREADRNYGYTF | TRBJ1-2 | TRBV15 | . | . | 15
TGTGCCAGCAGCTTAGACGGCGGCCGGACAGGGGAGCCCCAGCATTTT | CASSLDGGRTGEPQHF | TRBJ1-5 | TRBV7-2 | TRBD1 | . | 16
TGTGCCAGCTCACCGAGAGTAAACATGAACACTGAAGCTTTCTTT | CASSPRVNMNTEAFF | TRBJ1-1 | TRBV18 | . | once | 15
TGTGCCAGCTCCCCCACAGGGGGTCATGAGCAGTTCTTC | CASSPTGGHEQFF | TRBJ2-1 | TRBV18 | TRBD1 | . | 13
TGTGCCAGTAGTATAGAGGGGACAGGGGTGATATACGAGCAGTACTTC | CASSIEGTGVIYEQYF | TRBJ2-7 | TRBV19 | TRBD1 | . | 16
TGTGCCAGCAGCCAAGATCCGCAAGGCGAAGTAGATACGCAGTATTTT | CASSQDPQGEVDTQYF | TRBJ2-3 | TRBV4-2 | . | . | 16
TGTGCCAGTAGTATATCAGGGGGCAATCAGCCCCAGCATTTT | CASSISGGNQPQHF | TRBJ1-5 | TRBV19 | . | once | 14
TGTGCCAGCAGTTTAGGTGTGGCATCCACAGATACGCAGTATTTT | CASSLGVASTDTQYF | TRBJ2-3 | TRBV28 | . | once | 15
TGTGCCAGCAGCCCACGGACTAGGGGTTTCACAGATACGCAGTATTTT | CASSPRTRGFTDTQYF | TRBJ2-3 | TRBV7-6 | TRBD2 | . | 16
TGTGCCAGCAGCTTCCTGGCGAACACTGAAGCTTTCTTT | CASSFLANTEAFF | TRBJ1-1 | TRBV7-8 | . | . | 13
TGTGCCAGTAGTATATCCACAGCAACTAATGAAAAACTGTTTTTT | CASSISTATNEKLFF | TRBJ1-4 | TRBV19 | . | . | 15
TGTGCCAGCAGTGGGCAGGGAGGTGGAGGCTACACCTTC | CASSGQGGGGYTF | TRBJ1-2 | TRBV6-1 | . | . | 13
TGTGCCAGCAGCTTACTTACCGGACAGGGCCACGAGCAGTACTTC | CASSLLTGQGHEQYF | TRBJ2-7 | TRBV7-9 | TRBD1 | . | 15
TGCGCCAGCAGCTTGACTAGCGGGAGGGCCTTAGATACGCAGTATTTT | CASSLTSGRALDTQYF | TRBJ2-3 | TRBV5-1 | TRBD2 | . | 16
TGTGCCAGCTCACTGGAGGGGGGGACGAGGACTCAGCCCCAGCATTTT | CASSLEGGTRTQPQHF | TRBJ1-5 | TRBV18 | . | . | 16
TGCACCCAGGGGGAGCGGGAATCCTACAATGAGCAGTTCTTC | CTQGERESYNEQFF | TRBJ2-1 | TRBV29-1 | . | . | 14
TGTGCCAGCAGCTTACTTCACTACGAGCAGTACTTC | CASSLLHYEQYF | TRBJ2-7 | TRBV11-2 | . | few | 12
TGTGCCAGTAGTATTCACTACCGGACAGACACTGAAGCTTTCTTT | CASSIHYRTDTEAFF | TRBJ1-1 | TRBV19 | . | . | 15
TGTGCCAGCAGCTTGCCCGGGGGCTGGGTGAACACTGAAGCTTTCTTT | CASSLPGGWVNTEAFF | TRBJ1-1 | TRBV7-9 | . | . | 16
TGTGCTAGCAGTACCATCCCTGTCGCCTACGAGCAGTACTTC | CASSTIPVAYEQYF | TRBJ2-7 | TRBV28 | . | once | 14
TGCGCCAGCAGCTCGTCCGGGACTAGCGAAGAGACCCAGTACTTC | CASSSSGTSEETQYF | TRBJ2-5 | TRBV5-1 | TRBD2 | . | 15
TGTGCCAGCACTCAGGTTAACACTGAAGCTTTCTTT | CASTQVNTEAFF | TRBJ1-1 | TRBV28 | . | . | 12
TGTGCCAGCAGTGAGGGGTGGCCGAGCAATCAGCCCCAGCATTTT | CASSEGWPSNQPQHF | TRBJ1-5 | TRBV6-1 | . | . | 15
TGTGCCAGCAGCCAATACGGTCTCGATGTTCCGGCCCTCTATGGCTACACCTTC | CASSQYGLDVPALYGYTF | TRBJ1-2 | TRBV4-2 | . | once | 18
TGTGCCAGCAGTTACAATGGGGGAATAAGGGAAGCTTTCTTT | CASSYNGGIREAFF | TRBJ1-1 | TRBV6-5 | . | . | 14